This TCR beta chain was sequenced in a study of beta chain features in type 1 diabetes. Study-level results: Naive, central memory and regulatory TCRB repertoires appeared more similar among patients than healthy donors. VDJ junctions from patients with type 1 diabetes contained fewer insertions and more deletions.

Reverse transcribing all isolated RNA meant expressed TCRB transcripts were sequenced. The assay was immunoSEQ multiplex PCR, and TCRdb's table has in-frame clones only and misses some. Counted here are about 400,000 clones, roughly 12% occurring once; the ten biggest clones make up 0.017%. This clone was counted between two and nine times. Antigen specificity is unknown. The CDR3 is 13 residues long. Germline-derived CDR1 and CDR2 are MNHEY and SMNVEV (reference sequence). The V end lost 5 bases, the J end lost 7 bases, and 14 bases lay between the germline ends. This rearrangement joins TRBV27 to TRBJ1-2; D is uncertain. Sequencing was performed on naive CD4+ T cells from blood. The clonotype was recovered from a man in his late teens or twenties in good health. The CDR3 loop reads CASSTVSGVGYTF. CDR3 nucleotides: TGTGCCAGCAGTACCGTCAGCGGGGTTGGCTACACCTTC.